This T cell receptor beta chain comes out of a study of early T cells in non-severe SARS-CoV-2 infection. On the study more broadly: The sequenced material was bulk RNA from unsorted whole blood, and its chains were unpaired.

This CDR3 has 15 amino acids. The V gene lost 1 base and the J gene lost 2 bases, with 10 bases spanning the gap. Looked up from germline, CDR1 is LGHDT and CDR2 is YNNKEL (reference sequence). TCRdb re-called the 5' RACE reads with MiXCR, one entry per CDR3 protein. The top ten clones hold approximately 2.8% of a sample with about 49,000 distinct CDR3 sequences, under 7% of them seen once. The chain employs TRBV3-1 and TRBJ2-3, with D unresolved. The material sequenced was whole blood, taken at baseline. This TCR derives from an adult who was a healthcare worker with PCR-confirmed SARS-CoV-2 infection or an uninfected control (not recorded which). The CDR3 DNA reads as TGTGCCAGCAGCCAAGGAATCCGGGCCACAGATACGCAGTATTTT. Translation gives CASSQGIRATDTQYF.